Presented here are 28 T cell receptor beta chains from one specimen sequenced in a study of human T cells and chemical hapten exposure. Each CDR3 protein gets one entry after TCRdb re-called the RACE reads with MiXCR. The sample lists about 350,000 distinct CDR3 sequences; around 6% were seen once. Noted time point: patch test 2, 6 weeks after DPC sensitization. Treatment indicated: therapeutic diphenylcyclopropenone sensitization with weekly scalp DPC. The sequencing used whole blood, collected in connection with sensitization to the hapten diphenylcyclopropenone (DPC). These receptors were obtained from a woman between 18 and 29 years old with alopecia areata. Some clones in this sample may be carry-over from other donors' samples.

This clonotype was detected many times. This chain joins TRBV29-1 and TRBJ2-7; D not resolved. Germline CDR1 is SQVTM and CDR2 is ANQGSEA. This CDR3 contains 12 residues. V lost 7 bases, J lost 1 base, and 11 bases lay in between. CDR3 DNA sequence: TGCAGCGCTGCCCTCGGTTCCTACGAGCAGTACTTC. Its translation: CSAALGSYEQYF.

To note about this clonotype: The CDR3 carries no conserved terminal phenylalanine or tryptophan, so it likely arises from a read error. The DNA is omitted, as the CDR3 cannot be located on it reliably, and the CDR3 follows TCRdb's listing. The chain joins TRBV6-4 to TRBJ2-7; the D call in the table, TRBD2, was not verified against the DNA. The CDR3 sequence runs 9 residues, both termini included. CDR1 is MRHNA and CDR2 is SNTAGT in the germline V gene. CDR3: CASAIGGLI.

With regard to this clonotype: A much larger clone differs by one base, so this may be a read error. This chain connects TRBV20-1 to TRBJ1-1; D remains unclear. The CDR3 is 11 amino acids. CDR1 is DFQATT and CDR2 is SNEGSKA in the germline V gene (reference sequence). CDR3 DNA sequence: TGCAGAGCTAGTCGAAGCACTGAAGCTTTCTTT. Translated, it gives CRASRSTEAFF.

In this sample, this clonotype turned up a few times. The rearrangement links TRBV7-9 to TRBJ1-1; 7 bases agree with TRBD1. The CDR3 sequence is 14 residues long. Germline V gene data show CDR1 as SEHNR and CDR2 as FQNEAQ (reference sequence). V trimming: 5 bases; J trimming: 6 bases; junction bases outside the gene matches: 9. This CDR3 is CASSPLDRPPEAFF. DNA of the CDR3: TGTGCCAGCAGCCCACTGGACAGGCCCCCTGAAGCTTTCTTT.

This chain links TRBV4-2 with TRBJ2-7; TRBD1 aligns across 10 bases. Germline CDR1 LGHNA, CDR2 YNFKEQ. CDR3 length: 15 amino acids. V trimming: 4 bases; J trimming: 6 bases; junction bases outside the gene matches: 9. The CDR3 is CASSPLGQGGGEQYF. In DNA form, the CDR3 reads TGTGCCAGCAGCCCCTTAGGACAGGGGGGTGGCGAGCAGTACTTC.

This clonotype was recorded at least ten times. The chain joins TRBV3-1 to TRBJ1-5; D gene uncertain. Trimming stripped 3 bases from V and 1 base from J, with 4 bases between. The germline gives CDR1 LGHDT, CDR2 YNNKEL (reference sequence). The CDR3 extends over 13 amino acids. Here the CDR3 reads CASSQASNQPQHF. The CDR3 coding sequence is TGTGCCAGCAGCCAGGCAAGCAATCAGCCCCAGCATTTT.

The table lists this clonotype with a few counts. The genes are TRBV7-8 and TRBJ2-3; D perhaps matches TRBD1 (6 bases). V dropped 2 bases and J dropped 3 bases, with 9 bases sitting between them. This CDR3 has 14 amino acids. Germline CDR1 SGHVS, CDR2 FQNEAQ. Written as DNA, the CDR3 is TGTGCCAGCAGCTTAATACAGGGAACAGATACGCAGTATTTT. It is translated as CASSLIQGTDTQYF.

The chain is built from TRBV7-2 and TRBJ2-3, with TRBD2 matching over 7 bases. Trimming removed 4 bases from V and 7 bases from J; junction bases left unmatched: 11. The germline CDR1 and CDR2 sequences are SGHTA and FQGNSA. This CDR3 is 15 amino acids long. The CDR3 DNA reads as TGTGCCAGCAGCTCCTTAGCGGGTACCCCTTATACGCAGTATTTT. Protein: CASSSLAGTPYTQYF.

This clonotype occurred many times. The J gene is TRBJ2-3, the V gene TRBV3-1; no clear D. Germline V gene data show CDR1 as LGHDT and CDR2 as YNNKEL (reference sequence). The CDR3 contains 16 residues. Trimming removed 1 base from V and 2 bases from J, with 13 bases in between. CDR3 DNA sequence: TGTGCCAGCAGCCAAGCCCCCATGTCTACCACAGATACGCAGTATTTT. Its protein is CASSQAPMSTTDTQYF.

This clonotype was found many times. The V call is TRBV7-2, the J call TRBJ1-5; 7 bases are a match to TRBD1. Germline CDR1 is SGHTA and CDR2 is FQGNSA. The CDR3 loop spans 17 amino acids. V shed 1 base and J 2 bases; nucleotides not matched to a gene: 8. CDR3: CASSLVGGGQGNQPQHF. CDR3 bases: TGTGCCAGCAGCTTAGTAGGAGGCGGACAGGGCAATCAGCCCCAGCATTTT.

Only a few counts were recorded for this clonotype. The rearrangement uses TRBV13 and TRBJ2-1; perhaps TRBD2 as D (6 bases). V lost 5 bases and J 9 bases, leaving 17 bases between the germline ends. This CDR3 is built from 14 residues. The germline gives CDR1 PRHDT, CDR2 FYEKMQ (reference sequence). The CDR3 DNA sequence: TGTGCCAGCAGCATCTCCGGGACTCGAAGTGAGCAGTTCTTC. Translated, it gives CASSISGTRSEQFF.

This chain connects TRBV29-1 to TRBJ2-3, with TRBD1 matching 7 bases. CDR1 and CDR2 (germline): SQVTM, ANQGSEA. This CDR3 has 14 amino acids. The ends lost 4 bases at V and 2 bases at J; junction bases unmatched: 6. CDR3 sequence reads: CSVATGAITDTQYF. Written as DNA, the CDR3 is TGCAGCGTTGCCACAGGGGCGATCACAGATACGCAGTATTTT.

The chain combines TRBV7-9 with TRBJ2-3; maybe TRBD1 (6 bases). CDR3 length: 17 amino acids. Trimming removed 3 bases from V and 6 bases from J, with 22 bases in between. Germline V lookup: CDR1 SEHNR, CDR2 FQNEAQ (reference sequence). CDR3 in DNA: TGTGCCAGCAGCTTGAACGTCCAGGGACAATACACTGATACGCAGTATTTT. This sequence encodes CASSLNVQGQYTDTQYF.

This clonotype has a count of ten or more. The chain recombines TRBV27 with TRBJ1-4, with D uncertain. The CDR3 covers 15 residues. CDR1 is MNHEY and CDR2 is SMNVEV in the germline V gene (reference sequence). V was pared by 2 bases and J by 0 bases, with 7 bases between. The CDR3 sequence: CASSLGFATNEKLFF. In DNA form, the CDR3 reads TGTGCCAGCAGTTTAGGGTTTGCAACTAATGAAAAACTGTTTTTT.

This clonotype was detected a few times. The chain couples TRBV12-3 or TRBV12-4 to TRBJ2-3; tentatively, D is TRBD2 (5 bases). The CDR3 is made up of 14 amino acids. V lost 6 bases and J 2 bases, leaving 12 bases between the germline ends. The CDR3 reads CASRQTRYTDTQYF. In DNA form, the CDR3 reads TGTGCCAGCAGACAAACTAGGTACACAGATACGCAGTATTTT.

In regard to this clonotype: It may be a read error: a sequence one base away is much more abundant. The chain links TRBV7-9 to TRBJ2-7; D is unclear. V lost 4 bases and J 3 bases, leaving 4 bases between the germline ends. The germline V gene encodes CDR1 SEHNR and CDR2 FQNEAQ (reference sequence). This CDR3 is 11 amino acids long. CDR3 sequence: CASSSFYEQYF. CDR3 DNA: TGTGCCAGCAGCTCCTTCTACGAGCAGTACTTC.

In this sample, this clonotype turned up a few times. The rearrangement joins TRBV19 to TRBJ1-2, with D maybe TRBD1 (5 bases). V shed 5 bases and J shed 9 bases, with 16 bases lying between them. CDR1 and CDR2 (germline): LNHDA, SQIVND (reference sequence). The CDR3 spans 13 residues. CDR3 sequence: CASSLPGVRSYTF. As DNA, the CDR3 is TGTGCCAGTAGTCTCCCGGGGGTGAGGAGCTACACCTTC.

This clonotype has at least ten counts. The CDR3 DNA reads TGTGCCAGCAGTTCCACAGGGGCTTACATCACAGATACGCAGTATTTT. This codes for CASSSTGAYITDTQYF. The rearrangement joins TRBV3-1 to TRBJ2-3; 7 nucleotides align to TRBD1. V was pared by 6 bases and J by 2 bases, with 11 bases of the junction left unmatched. Looked up from germline, CDR1 is LGHDT and CDR2 is YNNKEL (reference sequence). This CDR3 has 16 amino acids.

This clonotype was counted at least ten times. The rearrangement links TRBV7-3 to TRBJ1-1, with 7 nucleotides matching TRBD1. Trimming took 8 bases from V and 3 from J; bases not matched to a gene: 6. Germline V CDR1 and CDR2: SGHTA, FQGTGA. CDR3 length: 13 amino acids. The CDR3 nucleotides are TGTGCCAGCGGGGTTACAGGGGACACTGAAGCTTTCTTT. Its protein is CASGVTGDTEAFF.

At least ten counts were recorded for this clonotype. The genes are TRBV6-6 and TRBJ1-2; the D is unclear. The CDR3 covers 15 residues. Trimming removed 2 bases at V and 4 bases at J, with 14 bases between. From germline, CDR1 is MNHNY and CDR2 SVGAGI (reference sequence). CDR3 residues: CASSYAGSSGYGYTF. CDR3 coding DNA: TGTGCCAGCAGTTACGCGGGGTCATCGGGCTATGGCTACACCTTC.

At least ten counts were recorded for this clonotype. The CDR3 DNA reads TGCAGCGTCGATCGACCCGAGAACACTGAAGCTTTCTTT. Translating it yields CSVDRPENTEAFF. The chain recombines TRBV29-1 with TRBJ1-1; D remains ambiguous. The CDR3 has 13 amino acids. Between the trimmed V and J ends, which lost 6 bases and 1 base, there was a span of 12 bases. The V gene's germline CDR1 is SQVTM and CDR2 ANQGSEA.

This clonotype came up many times. The chain couples TRBV4-2 to TRBJ1-5; D not certain. Trimming took 1 base from V and 3 from J, leaving 10 bases between them. The CDR3 is 15 amino acids. Germline-derived CDR1 and CDR2 are LGHNA and YNFKEQ. The DNA of the CDR3 is TGTGCCAGCAGCCAAGTGTCCGGCCCCAATCAGCCCCAGCATTTT. Its translation is CASSQVSGPNQPQHF.

This clonotype was observed a handful of times. This chain uses TRBV6-2 or TRBV6-3 with TRBJ1-1; D unclear. Germline V gives CDR1 MNHEY, CDR2 SVGEGT. The CDR3 covers 14 residues. V lost 1 base to trimming and J lost 3 bases, with 9 bases between them. DNA for the CDR3: TGTGCCAGCAGTTACTTATGGGGTGACACTGAAGCTTTCTTT. Protein sequence: CASSYLWGDTEAFF.

This clonotype has at least ten counts. The chain recombines TRBV6-5 with TRBJ1-4; 8 nucleotides align to TRBD1. The CDR3 is 16 amino acids. The V and J ends lost 6 bases and 6 bases, in that order; junction bases with no gene match: 12. Germline V lookup: CDR1 MNHEY, CDR2 SVGAGI. The CDR3 is CASSRRQGAVDEKLFF. The CDR3 region has the DNA TGTGCCAGCAGCCGACGTCAGGGGGCGGTGGATGAAAAACTGTTTTTT.

CDR3: CASSYSVRLNQPQHF. The CDR3 nucleotides are TGTGCCAGCAGTTACTCAGTCCGGCTAAATCAGCCCCAGCATTTT. The rearrangement joins TRBV6-2 or TRBV6-3 to TRBJ1-5; D ambiguous. The V end was cut by 0 bases, the J end by 4 bases, with 10 bases between. Germline values: CDR1 MNHEY, CDR2 SVGEGT. There are 15 residues in the CDR3.

This clonotype was detected ten times or more. This likely comes from a read error, as the CDR3 has no conserved phenylalanine or tryptophan at its end. No DNA is shown, since the ends of the CDR3 on it are uncertain; the CDR3 is the one TCRdb lists. CDR3 residues: CASSLGGTRS. V and J are TRBV7-9 and TRBJ2-7; the listed D gene, TRBD2, was not tested against the DNA. Germline CDR1 and CDR2: SEHNR and FQNEAQ (reference sequence). The CDR3 contains 10 residues when both ends are counted.

This clonotype was found once. Being one base from a much bigger clone, this may be a read error. This chain connects TRBV11-2 to TRBJ1-2; D unresolved. In germline, CDR1 is SGHAT, CDR2 FQNNGV. This CDR3 spans 16 amino acids. DNA of the CDR3: TGTGCCAGCAGCGCCTACCATGGGCTCCTGGGCTATGGCTACCCCTTC. This codes for CASSAYHGLLGYGYPF.

This clonotype has a count of ten or more. The J gene is TRBJ1-5, the V gene TRBV7-8; D is ambiguous. From germline, CDR1 is SGHVS and CDR2 FQNEAQ. This CDR3 has 16 residues. Trimming pared 1 base from V and 2 bases from J, leaving 12 bases between. The CDR3 DNA follows: TGTGCCAGCAGCTTAGTTAGCTTGTGGGGCAATCAGCCCCAGCATTTT. Its protein is CASSLVSLWGNQPQHF.